This T cell receptor (beta chain) was recovered during a study of blood T cell repertoires in COVID-19. Across the study: From T cells, B-cell-depleted T cells, or PBMCs came the material, which was cDNA or gDNA.

TCRdb keeps only in-frame clones here, not all; method: immunoSEQ multiplex PCR. The sample has some 250,000 clones, approximately 80% seen once; the top ten hold 1.9%. V shed 0 bases and J 15 bases; nucleotides not matched to a gene: 7. Per germline, CDR1 SGHTA and CDR2 FQGNSA. The CDR3 has 13 residues. Sample: peripheral blood. This chain links TRBV7-2 with TRBJ2-3, with TRBD2 matching over 9 bases. The sequence derives from a man aged 25-40 years who had recovered from COVID-19. CDR3 sequence: CASSLAPLAGYYF. CDR3 coding DNA: TGTGCCAGCAGCTTAGCCCCCCTAGCGGGGTATTATTTT.